Shown below are 16 T cell receptor beta chains from a single sample sequenced in a study of shared clonotypes between healthy human individuals. Libraries were prepared by immunoSEQ multiplex PCR; TCRdb keeps only in-frame clonotypes and omits some of them. Found here are some 700,000 clones, about 90% of them singletons; the top ten hold 30% to 40%. Sequences were obtained from memory CD8+ T cells from PBMCs. Specified subset: CD45RO+ cells pooled with CCR7-negative TemRA cells. The receptor source for this set is a man in his late teens or twenties in good health. Some clones in this sample may be carry-over from other donors' samples.

This rearrangement joins TRBV5-5 to TRBJ2-7, with no clear D. CDR1 and CDR2 (germline): SGHKS, YYEKEE (reference sequence). V gave up 5 bases and J gave up 4 bases, with 19 bases separating them. CDR3 length: 15 residues. The CDR3 loop reads CASRIGPGVIYEQYF. CDR3 nucleotide sequence: TGTGCCAGCAGGATTGGGCCAGGCGTGATATACGAGCAGTACTTC.

This chain joins TRBV5-1 and TRBJ1-2; TRBD1 agrees at 8 bases. Trimming took 3 bases from V and 0 from J; bases not matched to a gene: 1. The CDR3 is 14 residues long. Germline values: CDR1 SGHRS, CDR2 YFSETQ. The CDR3 nucleotides are TGCGCCAGCAGCTGGGACAGGCCTAACTATGGCTACACCTTC. Translating gives CASSWDRPNYGYTF.

The V and J genes are TRBV5-1 and TRBJ1-2; 12 bases fit TRBD1. The CDR3 is 16 residues long. Germline loops: CDR1 SGHRS, CDR2 YFSETQ. V was clipped by 4 bases and J by 6 bases; unmatched bases: 10. The CDR3 is CASSPTGGTGGDGYTF. In nucleotides, the CDR3 is TGCGCCAGCAGCCCTACCGGCGGGACAGGGGGCGATGGCTACACCTTC. Filled out from reference TRBV5-1 and TRBJ1-2, the complete variable domain reads KAGVTQTPRYLIKTRGQQVTLSCSPISGHRSVSWYQQTPGQGLQFLFEYFSETQRNKGNFPGRFSGRQFSNSRSEMNVSTLELGDSALYLCASSPTGGTGGDGYTFGSGTRLTVV.

The V call is TRBV28, the J call TRBJ1-4; D remains unclear. The germline gives CDR1 MDHEN, CDR2 SYDVKM. The CDR3 extends over 14 amino acids. Trimming removed 6 bases at V and 3 bases at J, with 11 bases between. CDR3 DNA sequence: TGTGCCAGCAGCCCCTGGAGCTCTAATGAAAAACTGTTTTTT. It translates to CASSPWSSNEKLFF.

This sequence joins TRBV9 and TRBJ1-4, with D unresolved. CDR1 and CDR2 (germline): SGDLS, YYNGEE. The germline V and J ends were trimmed by 4 bases and 10 bases, with 20 bases remaining between them. The CDR3 runs to 15 residues. CDR3 sequence: CASSNQDGGRGKLFF. DNA for the CDR3: TGTGCCAGCAGCAATCAGGATGGAGGGAGAGGAAAACTGTTTTTT.

This clone was detected many times. The V and J genes are TRBV29-1 and TRBJ2-7; TRBD1 matches at 8 bases. CDR3 size: 14 residues. J was trimmed by 2 bases and V by 7 bases; bases with no gene match: 10. Germline V gene data show CDR1 as SQVTM and CDR2 as ANQGSEA. CDR3 DNA sequence: TGCAGCGCAACCGAGGGGGACAGGCCCTACGAGCAGTACTTC. Amino acids: CSATEGDRPYEQYF.

The chain uses TRBV6-4 and TRBJ2-7; D is undetermined. This CDR3 spans 13 amino acids. The V end lost 5 bases, the J end lost 1 base, and 9 bases lay between the germline ends. Germline V CDR1 and CDR2: MRHNA, SNTAGT. The CDR3 protein is CASSYAESYEQYF. CDR3 sequence (DNA): TGTGCCAGCAGTTACGCGGAATCCTACGAGCAGTACTTC.

The chain links TRBV4-2 to TRBJ1-3, with D uncertain. The CDR3 runs to 17 residues. V lost 1 base, J lost 0 bases, and 13 bases lay in between. The V gene's germline CDR1 is LGHNA and CDR2 YNFKEQ. Here the CDR3 reads CASSQVGSYDSGNTIYF. Here the CDR3 DNA reads TGTGCCAGCAGCCAAGTCGGCAGTTACGACTCTGGAAACACCATATATTTT.

V usage is TRBV19 and J usage is TRBJ1-1; unclear D gene. The ends were cut back, 9 bases at V and 1 base at J, with 12 bases in the middle. Germline V gene data show CDR1 as LNHDA and CDR2 as SQIVND (reference sequence). This CDR3 spans 13 amino acids. DNA of the CDR3: TGTGCCAGCCGGATACGCAGGAACACTGAAGCTTTCTTT. This gives the protein CASRIRRNTEAFF.

The chain links TRBV11-2 to TRBJ2-3; 7 positions agree with TRBD1. The CDR3 has 15 residues. Germline CDR1 SGHAT, CDR2 FQNNGV. V shed 6 bases and J 4 bases; nucleotides not matched to a gene: 10. CDR3 amino acids: CASRSQGVRSDTQYF. CDR3 nucleotide sequence: TGTGCCAGCAGATCGCAGGGGGTGAGGTCAGATACGCAGTATTTT. The full variable domain, its missing parts supplied by reference TRBV11-2 and TRBJ2-3, is EAGVAQSPRYKIIEKRQSVAFWCNPISGHATLYWYQQILGQGPKLLIQFQNNGVVDDSQLPKDRFSAERLKGVDSTLKIQPAKLEDSAVYLCASRSQGVRSDTQYFGPGTRLTVL.

The chain joins TRBV4-1 to TRBJ2-3, with 7 bases identical to TRBD1. The length of the CDR3 is 14 residues. Germline assignment: CDR1 MGHRA and CDR2 YSYEKL. The trim removed 1 base at V and 7 bases at J, leaving 5 bases unmatched. CDR3 nucleotide sequence: TGCGCCAGCAGCCAAGTGGGACAGCAAAATACGCAGTATTTT. Translated: CASSQVGQQNTQYF.

The chain combines TRBV7-8 with TRBJ2-7; the match to TRBD1 covers 9 bases. Germline CDR1 and CDR2: SGHVS and FQNEAQ. This CDR3 region has 14 residues. The V gene end was trimmed by 5 bases and the J gene end by 4 bases; junction bases not matched to a gene: 6. Here the CDR3 DNA reads TGTGCCAGCAGCCCGGACAGGGGAGGGTACGAGCAGTACTTC. Translating it yields CASSPDRGGYEQYF.

The J gene is TRBJ1-4, the V gene TRBV6-1; D is possibly TRBD1 (5 bases). Per the germline V gene, CDR1 is MNHNS and CDR2 is SASEGT. V lost 8 bases and J 2 bases, leaving 12 bases between the germline ends. CDR3 length equals 14 residues. CDR3: CASRTWGTNEKLFF. The CDR3 nucleotides read TGTGCCAGCCGCACTTGGGGGACTAATGAAAAACTGTTTTTT.

This clone was seen once. This chain joins TRBV6-5 and TRBJ2-7; D is possibly TRBD1 (6 bases). The CDR3 is made up of 13 amino acids. Trimming stripped 5 bases from V and 2 bases from J, with 10 bases between. Germline CDR1 reads MNHEY; CDR2 reads SVGAGI. The chain's CDR3 is CASSQGWAYEQYF. The DNA for the CDR3 is TGTGCCAGCAGTCAGGGGTGGGCCTACGAGCAGTACTTC.

This clone was picked up one time. The CDR3 nucleotides read TGTGCCAGCAGCTACCAAGGCGGGGGAGAGCAGTTCTTC. Residues: CASSYQGGGEQFF. This chain links TRBV5-6 with TRBJ2-1; 7 bases are shared with TRBD2. CDR3 length equals 13 residues. Germline CDR1 and CDR2: SGHDT and YYEEEE. The V gene end was trimmed by 3 bases and the J gene end by 10 bases; junction bases not matched to a gene: 7.

The J gene is TRBJ2-1, the V gene TRBV10-3; 7 bases are shared with TRBD1. CDR3 length equals 13 residues. The V gene's germline CDR1 is ENHRY and CDR2 SYGVKD. V gave up 6 bases and J gave up 8 bases; unmatched junction bases: 7. The CDR3 bases are TGTGCCATCAGCCCCCAGGGGGTCTATGAGCAGTTCTTC. This codes for CAISPQGVYEQFF.